The next 17 T cell receptor beta chains were all read from a single sample in a study of cytomegalovirus exposure and HLA in healthy donors. 60 Vbeta and 13 Jbeta primers were used in PCR. Here immunoSEQ multiplex PCR was the method, and the copy in TCRdb shows in-frame clones only, minus some. The sample contains about 200,000 clones, about four fifths of which appear only once. The sequencing input was PBMCs. Every receptor here comes from a girl aged 5 to 17 in good health and CMV-seropositive.

The gene calls are TRBV11-2 and TRBJ1-1, with D unresolved. V was clipped by 1 base and J by 3 bases, with 9 bases between them. The CDR3 consists of 14 residues. Per germline, CDR1 SGHAT and CDR2 FQNNGV. The CDR3 is CASSLVSSYTEAFF. DNA of the CDR3: TGTGCCAGCAGCTTAGTTAGCAGTTACACTGAAGCTTTCTTT.

The V call is TRBV15, the J call TRBJ2-4; 7 bases align to TRBD1. Germline V gene lookup returns CDR1 LNHNV and CDR2 YYDKDF (reference sequence). V lost 0 bases to trimming and J lost 6 bases; unmatched junction nucleotides: 11. The length of the CDR3 is 17 residues. The CDR3 is CATSRDLRLGQLNIQYF. Here the CDR3 DNA reads TGTGCCACCAGCAGAGATCTTAGGCTGGGACAGTTAAACATTCAGTACTTC.

The V and J genes are TRBV6-5 and TRBJ1-2; a weak D match, TRBD1 (5 bases). The CDR3 runs 13 residues. Per the germline V gene, CDR1 is MNHEY and CDR2 is SVGAGI. Trimming took 6 bases from V and 4 from J, leaving 12 bases between them. The CDR3 is CASRPGTVYGYTF. Written as DNA, the CDR3 is TGTGCCAGCAGGCCGGGGACTGTCTATGGCTACACCTTC.

V is TRBV5-4 and J is TRBJ2-7, with 10 bases that match TRBD1. Trimming at V came to 3 bases and at J to 3 bases, leaving 6 bases not matched to a gene. CDR1 and CDR2 from the germline V gene are SGHNT and YYREEE (reference sequence). CDR3 length equals 15 residues. The CDR3 here is CASSSKGQGDYEQYF. CDR3 in DNA: TGTGCCAGCAGCTCAAAAGGACAGGGGGACTACGAGCAGTACTTC.

The chain uses TRBV9 and TRBJ1-4; 7 bases align to TRBD1. CDR3 size: 14 residues. Looked up from germline, CDR1 is SGDLS and CDR2 is YYNGEE. V lost 0 bases, J lost 7 bases, and 3 bases stayed unmatched. The DNA of the CDR3 is TGTGCCAGCAGCGTAGGACAGGGTAGTGAAAAACTGTTTTTT. Protein sequence: CASSVGQGSEKLFF.

This chain connects TRBV19 to TRBJ1-5, with D possibly matching TRBD1 (5 bases). In germline, CDR1 is LNHDA, CDR2 SQIVND (reference sequence). Between the trimmed V and J ends, which lost 3 bases and 4 bases, there was a span of 13 bases. This CDR3 has 15 amino acids. The DNA for the CDR3 is TGTGCCAGTAGTATTTTCCAGGGCCAGAATCAGCCCCAGCATTTT. Its translation is CASSIFQGQNQPQHF.

V gene TRBV10-1 combines with J gene TRBJ1-1, with 7 bases fitting TRBD1. After removal of 8 bases from V and 1 base from J, the junction contained 4 bases not matched to a gene. CDR1 WNHNN and CDR2 SYGVQD come from the germline V gene (reference sequence). The CDR3 runs to 13 residues. The CDR3 is CASSRDRNTEAFF. The CDR3 bases are TGCGCCAGCTCCCGGGACAGGAACACTGAAGCTTTCTTT.

The gene calls are TRBV11-3 and TRBJ2-4; the D is unclear. Trimming stripped 0 bases from V and 7 bases from J, with 19 bases between. Germline V CDR1 and CDR2: SGHNT, YENEEA. The CDR3 spans 17 residues. For the CDR3, the DNA is TGTGCCAGCAGCTTAGATGGTCAACCGCCCTCCGGGAACATTCAGTACTTC. Encoded protein: CASSLDGQPPSGNIQYF.

The chain recombines TRBV19 with TRBJ1-2, with D unclear. V shed 4 bases and J shed 7 bases, with 10 bases lying between them. Germline V gene lookup returns CDR1 LNHDA and CDR2 SQIVND (reference sequence). The CDR3 covers 12 residues. This CDR3 is CASSTVNGGYTF. Here the CDR3 DNA reads TGTGCCAGTAGTACAGTAAATGGTGGCTACACCTTC.

The rearrangement uses TRBV7-6 and TRBJ2-5, with D tentatively TRBD1 (5 bases). V lost 5 bases to trimming and J lost 1 base, with 17 bases between them. The germline CDR1 and CDR2 sequences are SGHVS and FNYEAQ. The CDR3 sequence is 16 residues long. In DNA form, the CDR3 reads TGTGCCAGCAGCCCTAACGGACATCTACCCCAAGAGACCCAGTACTTC. This translates into CASSPNGHLPQETQYF.

The chain uses TRBV5-8 and TRBJ2-2; weak D call: TRBD1 (7 bases). The CDR3 runs 16 residues. CDR1 SGHTS and CDR2 YDEGEE come from the germline V gene. Trimming shortened V by 7 bases and J by 5 bases, and 21 bases separated the two germline ends. The CDR3 DNA reads as TGTGCCAGCGAACCCGCGGAGGGGGCGTGGACCGGGGAGCTGTTTTTT. Its protein product is CASEPAEGAWTGELFF.

CDR3 loop: CASSVVPAGAVTGELFF. CDR3 coding DNA: TGTGCCAGCAGCGTAGTCCCAGCGGGGGCTGTCACCGGGGAGCTGTTTTTT. The chain joins TRBV9 to TRBJ2-2; 8 nucleotides align to TRBD2. The junction had 8 bases not matched to a gene; V was cut back by 0 bases and J by 4 bases. The CDR3 runs to 17 residues. Germline V gives CDR1 SGDLS, CDR2 YYNGEE.

This clone was observed a single time. CDR3 in DNA: TGTGCCAGCAGTCAACAGCATAACTATGGCTACACCTTC. Translated: CASSQQHNYGYTF. This rearrangement joins TRBV27 to TRBJ1-2; no clear D gene. The CDR3 length is 13 residues. Trimming cost V 5 bases and J 1 base, with 8 bases left between them. CDR1 is MNHEY, CDR2 SMNVEV, per germline (reference sequence).

The V gene is TRBV7-2, the J gene TRBJ2-7; 11 bases are shared with TRBD1. This CDR3 spans 16 amino acids. Per germline, CDR1 SGHTA and CDR2 FQGNSA. J was trimmed by 5 bases and V by 5 bases; bases with no gene match: 11. The DNA of the CDR3 is TGTGCCAGCAGCCCCCGGACAGGGGGCAACCTAAACGAGCAGTACTTC. Protein sequence: CASSPRTGGNLNEQYF.

With regard to this clone: A read error may account for a junction end that differs from germline. V usage is TRBV5-8 and J usage is TRBJ2-5; 9 bases are a match to TRBD1. Looked up from germline, CDR1 is SGHTS and CDR2 is YDEGEE. The CDR3 length is 15 residues. The CDR3 DNA follows: TGTGCCAGCCCCCGGGACAGGGTCATTCAAGAAACCCAGTACTTC. The encoded protein is CASPRDRVIQETQYF.

This clone occurred a few times. The chain uses TRBV6-1 and TRBJ2-7, with TRBD2 identical over 13 bases. V was pared by 6 bases and J by 5 bases, with 7 bases of the junction left unmatched. CDR3 length: 15 residues. CDR1 is MNHNS and CDR2 is SASEGT in the germline V gene. Written as DNA, the CDR3 is TGTGCCAGCAGCCCAGGGACTAGCGGGGCCCACGAGCAGTACTTC. It is translated as CASSPGTSGAHEQYF.

The chain joins TRBV5-4 to TRBJ2-3; 12 positions match TRBD2. CDR3 length: 17 residues. V lost 5 bases, J lost 4 bases, and 11 bases stayed unmatched. Germline V gene sequence: CDR1 SGHNT, CDR2 YYREEE (reference sequence). CDR3 nucleotides: TGTGCCAGCAGGTCTTCTAGCGGGGGGGCCCCCTCAGATACGCAGTATTTT. This encodes CASRSSSGGAPSDTQYF.